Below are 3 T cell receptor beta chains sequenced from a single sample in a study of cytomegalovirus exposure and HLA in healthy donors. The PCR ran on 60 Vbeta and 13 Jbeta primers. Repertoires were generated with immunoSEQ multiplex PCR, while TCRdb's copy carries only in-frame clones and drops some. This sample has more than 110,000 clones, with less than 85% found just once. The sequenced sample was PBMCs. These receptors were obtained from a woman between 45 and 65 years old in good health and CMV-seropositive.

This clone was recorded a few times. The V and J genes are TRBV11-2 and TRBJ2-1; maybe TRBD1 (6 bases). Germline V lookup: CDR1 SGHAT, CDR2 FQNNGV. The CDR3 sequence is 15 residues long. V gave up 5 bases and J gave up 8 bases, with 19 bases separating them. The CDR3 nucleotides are TGTGCCAGCAGCGGAACTCAGGGGACATATGATGAGCAGTTCTTC. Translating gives CASSGTQGTYDEQFF.

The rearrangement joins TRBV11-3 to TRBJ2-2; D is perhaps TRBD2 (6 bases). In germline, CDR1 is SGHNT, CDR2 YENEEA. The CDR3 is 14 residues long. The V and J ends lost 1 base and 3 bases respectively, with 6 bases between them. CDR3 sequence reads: CASSLGGDTGELFF. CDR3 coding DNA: TGTGCCAGCAGCTTAGGGGGGGACACCGGGGAGCTGTTTTTT.

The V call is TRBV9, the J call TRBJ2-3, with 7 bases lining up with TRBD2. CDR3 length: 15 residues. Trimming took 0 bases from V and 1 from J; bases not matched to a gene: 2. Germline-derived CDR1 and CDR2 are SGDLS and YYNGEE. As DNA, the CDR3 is TGTGCCAGCAGCGTAGGAAGCGGGGGCACAGATACGCAGTATTTT. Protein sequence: CASSVGSGGTDTQYF.